This TCR beta chain was recovered during a study of shared clonotypes between healthy human individuals. The study's findings and limits: Naive subsets generally exceeded memory subsets in estimated richness.

Comment on this clone: Its cognate antigen is unknown.

Original methodology: ImmunoSEQ yielded junction-only sequences lacking quality scores, so filtering differed. Profiling relied on immunoSEQ multiplex PCR, and the TCRdb table lists in-frame clones only, not all of them. The DNA gave D and trimming, while V, J and clone size come from that table. The repertoire consists of 1,500,000 or so clones, with 97% to 99% occurring once and the leading ten covering around 0.38%. CDR1 and CDR2 (germline): SGHRS, YFSETQ. Trimming pared 2 bases from V and 6 bases from J, leaving 17 bases between. The CDR3 consists of 16 residues. Sequencing was performed on naive CD4+ T cells sorted from blood. As to subset: CD45RA+ positively selected. The chain links TRBV5-1 to TRBJ2-2; D tentatively fits TRBD1 or TRBD2 (5 bases each). The TCR comes from a man aged 30 to 45 in good health. As DNA, the CDR3 is TGCGCCAGCAGCTTTTTACAGGAGGCAACGCCCGGGGAGCTGTTTTTT. Protein product: CASSFLQEATPGELFF.